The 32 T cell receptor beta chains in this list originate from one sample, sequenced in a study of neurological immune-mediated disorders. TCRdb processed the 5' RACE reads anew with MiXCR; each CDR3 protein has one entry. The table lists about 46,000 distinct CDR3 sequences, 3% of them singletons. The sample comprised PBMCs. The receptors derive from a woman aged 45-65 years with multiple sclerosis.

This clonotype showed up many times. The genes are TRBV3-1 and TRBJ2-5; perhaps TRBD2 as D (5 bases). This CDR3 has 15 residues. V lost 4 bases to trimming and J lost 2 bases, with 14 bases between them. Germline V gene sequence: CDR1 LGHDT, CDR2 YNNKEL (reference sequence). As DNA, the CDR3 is TGTGCCAGCAGCCCTCGGCCCAGCGGACAAGAGACCCAGTACTTC. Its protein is CASSPRPSGQETQYF.

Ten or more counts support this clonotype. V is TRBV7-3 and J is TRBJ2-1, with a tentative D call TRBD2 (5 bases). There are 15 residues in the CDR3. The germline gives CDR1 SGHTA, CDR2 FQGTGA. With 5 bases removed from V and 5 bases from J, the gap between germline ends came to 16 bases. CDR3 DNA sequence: TGTGCCAGCAGCAAGCGCCTCGCGGGTGACAATGAGCAGTTCTTC. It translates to CASSKRLAGDNEQFF.

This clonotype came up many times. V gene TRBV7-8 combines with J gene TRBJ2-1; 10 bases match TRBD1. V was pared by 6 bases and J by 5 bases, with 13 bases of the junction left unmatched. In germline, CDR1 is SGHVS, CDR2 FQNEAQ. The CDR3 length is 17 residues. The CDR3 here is CASRSWPPGQGNNEQFF. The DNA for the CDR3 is TGTGCCAGCAGATCCTGGCCCCCGGGACAGGGGAACAATGAGCAGTTCTTC. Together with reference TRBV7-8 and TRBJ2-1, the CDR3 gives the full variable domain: GAGVSQSPRYKVAKRGQDVALRCDPISGHVSLFWYQQALGQGPEFLTYFQNEAQLDKSGLPSDRFFAERPEGSVSTLKIQRTQQEDSAVYLCASRSWPPGQGNNEQFFGPGTRLTVL.

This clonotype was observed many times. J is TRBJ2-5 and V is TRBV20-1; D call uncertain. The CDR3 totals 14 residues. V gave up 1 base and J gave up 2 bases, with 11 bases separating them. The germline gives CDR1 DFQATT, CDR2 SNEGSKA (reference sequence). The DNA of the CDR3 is TGCAGTGCTAGAGCGTTGACTGGGCAAGAGACCCAGTACTTC. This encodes CSARALTGQETQYF.

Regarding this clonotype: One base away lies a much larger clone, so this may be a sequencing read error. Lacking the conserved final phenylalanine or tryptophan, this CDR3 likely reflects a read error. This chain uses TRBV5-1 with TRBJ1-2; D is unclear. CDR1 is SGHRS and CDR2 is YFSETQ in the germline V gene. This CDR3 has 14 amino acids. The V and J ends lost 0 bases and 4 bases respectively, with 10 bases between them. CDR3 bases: TGCGCCAGCAGCTTGGAAGGCGCTATCTATGGCTACACCATC. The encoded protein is CASSLEGAIYGYTI.

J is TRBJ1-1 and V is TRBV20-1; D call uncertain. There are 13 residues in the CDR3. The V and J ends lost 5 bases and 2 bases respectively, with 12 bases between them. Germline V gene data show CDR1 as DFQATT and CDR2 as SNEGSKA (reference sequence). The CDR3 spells CSAANWGNTEAFF. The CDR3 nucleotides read TGCAGTGCTGCCAATTGGGGTAACACTGAAGCTTTCTTT.

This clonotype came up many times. CDR3 sequence (DNA): TGCGCCAGCAGCCCCGGAGGAACAGATACGCAGTATTTT. Amino acids: CASSPGGTDTQYF. This chain uses TRBV5-1 with TRBJ2-3; D possibly corresponds to TRBD2 (5 bases). The CDR3 is made up of 13 amino acids. Germline lookup yields CDR1 SGHRS and CDR2 YFSETQ. The V gene lost 4 bases and the J gene lost 3 bases, with 9 bases spanning the gap.

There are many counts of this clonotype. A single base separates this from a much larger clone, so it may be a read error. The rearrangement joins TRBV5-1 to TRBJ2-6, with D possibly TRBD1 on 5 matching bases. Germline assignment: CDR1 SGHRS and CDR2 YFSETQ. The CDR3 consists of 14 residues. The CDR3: CASSPQAGAKVLTF. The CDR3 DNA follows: TGCGCCAGCAGCCCCCAGGCTGGGGCCAAAGTCCTGACTTTC.

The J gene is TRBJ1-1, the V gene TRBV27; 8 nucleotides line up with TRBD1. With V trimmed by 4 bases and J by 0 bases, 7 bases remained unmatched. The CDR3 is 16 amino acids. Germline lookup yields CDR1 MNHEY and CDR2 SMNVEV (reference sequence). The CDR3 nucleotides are TGTGCCAGCAGTTCCTGGACAGGGTTCATGAACACTGAAGCTTTCTTT. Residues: CASSSWTGFMNTEAFF.

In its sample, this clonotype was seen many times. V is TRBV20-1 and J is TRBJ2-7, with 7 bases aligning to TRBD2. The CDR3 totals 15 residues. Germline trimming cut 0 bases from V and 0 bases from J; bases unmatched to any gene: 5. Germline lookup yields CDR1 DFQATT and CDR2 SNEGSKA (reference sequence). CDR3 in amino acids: CSARDLRDYSYEQYF. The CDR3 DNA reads TGCAGTGCTAGAGACCTCCGGGACTACTCCTACGAGCAGTACTTC.

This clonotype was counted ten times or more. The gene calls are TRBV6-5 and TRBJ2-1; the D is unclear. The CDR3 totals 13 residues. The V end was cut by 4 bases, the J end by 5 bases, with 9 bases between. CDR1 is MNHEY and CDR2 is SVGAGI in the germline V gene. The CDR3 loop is CASSSLLHNEQFF. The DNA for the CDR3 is TGTGCCAGCAGTTCCCTCCTGCACAATGAGCAGTTCTTC.

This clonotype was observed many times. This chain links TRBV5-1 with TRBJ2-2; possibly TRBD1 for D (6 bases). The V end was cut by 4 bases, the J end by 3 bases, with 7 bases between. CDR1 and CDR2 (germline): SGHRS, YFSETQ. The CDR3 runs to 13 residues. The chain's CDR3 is CASSPGDTGELFF. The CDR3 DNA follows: TGCGCCAGCAGCCCAGGGGACACCGGGGAGCTGTTTTTT.

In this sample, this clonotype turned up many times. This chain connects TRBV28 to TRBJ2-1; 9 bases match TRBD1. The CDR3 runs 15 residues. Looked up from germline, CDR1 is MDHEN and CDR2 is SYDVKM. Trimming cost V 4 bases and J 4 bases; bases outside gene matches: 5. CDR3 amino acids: CASSSTGGRYNEQFF. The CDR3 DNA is TGTGCCAGCAGTTCAACAGGGGGCAGGTACAATGAGCAGTTCTTC.

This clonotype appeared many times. The CDR3 loop is CASSFVTGKETQYF. CDR3 coding DNA: TGCGCCAGCAGCTTCGTGACAGGGAAAGAGACCCAGTACTTC. V is TRBV5-1 and J is TRBJ2-5; 7 nucleotides line up with TRBD1. V shed 2 bases, J shed 3 bases, and the junction held 4 bases outside the gene matches. Germline values: CDR1 SGHRS, CDR2 YFSETQ. There are 14 residues in the CDR3.

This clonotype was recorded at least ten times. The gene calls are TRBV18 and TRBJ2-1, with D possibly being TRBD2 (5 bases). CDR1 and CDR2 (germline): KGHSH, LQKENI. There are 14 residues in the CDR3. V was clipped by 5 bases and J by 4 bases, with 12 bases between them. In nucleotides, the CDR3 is TGTGCCAGCTCAGCCAGTAAGCGGTACAATGAGCAGTTCTTC. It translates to CASSASKRYNEQFF.

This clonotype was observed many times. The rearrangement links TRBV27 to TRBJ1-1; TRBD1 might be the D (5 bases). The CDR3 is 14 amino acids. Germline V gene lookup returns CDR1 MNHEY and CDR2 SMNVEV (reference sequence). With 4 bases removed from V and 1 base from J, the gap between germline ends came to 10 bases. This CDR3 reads CASSSGLTNTEAFF. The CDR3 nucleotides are TGTGCCAGCAGTTCGGGACTGACGAACACTGAAGCTTTCTTT.

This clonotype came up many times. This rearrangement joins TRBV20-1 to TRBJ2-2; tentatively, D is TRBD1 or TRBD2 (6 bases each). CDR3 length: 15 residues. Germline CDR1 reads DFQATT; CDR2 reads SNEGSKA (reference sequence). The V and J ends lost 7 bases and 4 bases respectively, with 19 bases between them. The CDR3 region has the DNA TGCAGTGTTCCATTCGGGGGCGGCAGCACCGGGGAGCTGTTTTTT. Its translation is CSVPFGGGSTGELFF.

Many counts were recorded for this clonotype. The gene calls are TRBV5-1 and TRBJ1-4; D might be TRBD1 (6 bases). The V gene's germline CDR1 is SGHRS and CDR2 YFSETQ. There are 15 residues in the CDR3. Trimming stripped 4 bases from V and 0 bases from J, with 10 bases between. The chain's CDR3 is CASSTGTTTNEKLFF. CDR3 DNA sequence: TGCGCCAGCAGCACCGGGACAACAACTAATGAAAAACTGTTTTTT. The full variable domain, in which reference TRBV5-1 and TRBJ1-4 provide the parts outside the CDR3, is KAGVTQTPRYLIKTRGQQVTLSCSPISGHRSVSWYQQTPGQGLQFLFEYFSETQRNKGNFPGRFSGRQFSNSRSEMNVSTLELGDSALYLCASSTGTTTNEKLFFGSGTQLSVL.

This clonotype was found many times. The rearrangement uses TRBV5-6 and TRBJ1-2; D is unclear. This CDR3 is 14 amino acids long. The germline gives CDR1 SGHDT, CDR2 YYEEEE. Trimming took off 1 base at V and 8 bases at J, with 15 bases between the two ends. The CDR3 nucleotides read TGTGCCAGCAGCTTGAACTTGGGCGGGAGCGGCTACACCTTC. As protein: CASSLNLGGSGYTF.

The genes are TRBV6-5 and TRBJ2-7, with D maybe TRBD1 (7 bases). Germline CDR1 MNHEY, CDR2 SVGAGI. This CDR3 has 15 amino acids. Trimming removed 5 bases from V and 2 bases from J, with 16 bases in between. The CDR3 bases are TGTGCCAGCAGTCGCGGGACAGAGGAAACCTACGAGCAGTACTTC. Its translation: CASSRGTEETYEQYF.

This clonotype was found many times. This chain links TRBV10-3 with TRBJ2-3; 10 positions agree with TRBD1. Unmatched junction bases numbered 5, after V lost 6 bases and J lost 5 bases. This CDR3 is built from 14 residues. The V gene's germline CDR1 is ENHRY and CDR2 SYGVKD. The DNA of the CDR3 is TGTGCCATCAGGGCGGACAGGGGGGGAGATACGCAGTATTTT. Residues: CAIRADRGGDTQYF.

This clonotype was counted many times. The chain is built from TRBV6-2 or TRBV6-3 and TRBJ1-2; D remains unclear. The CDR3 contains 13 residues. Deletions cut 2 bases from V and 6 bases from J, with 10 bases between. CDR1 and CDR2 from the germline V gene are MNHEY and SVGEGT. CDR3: CASSYKGEDGYTF. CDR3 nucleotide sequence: TGTGCCAGCAGTTACAAAGGAGAAGATGGCTACACCTTC.

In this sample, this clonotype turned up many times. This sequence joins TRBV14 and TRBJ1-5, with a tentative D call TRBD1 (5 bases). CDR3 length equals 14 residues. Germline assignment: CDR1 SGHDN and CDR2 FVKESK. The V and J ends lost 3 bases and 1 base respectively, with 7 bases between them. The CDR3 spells CASSHNRSNQPQHF. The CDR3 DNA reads TGTGCCAGCAGCCATAACAGGAGCAATCAGCCCCAGCATTTT.

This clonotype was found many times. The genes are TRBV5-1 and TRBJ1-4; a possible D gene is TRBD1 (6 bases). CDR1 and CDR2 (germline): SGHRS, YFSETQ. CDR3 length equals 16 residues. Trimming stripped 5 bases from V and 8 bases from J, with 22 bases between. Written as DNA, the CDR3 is TGCGCCAGCAGAATGGGGGCAGGCCCAGCCCCCGAAAAACTGTTTTTT. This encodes CASRMGAGPAPEKLFF.

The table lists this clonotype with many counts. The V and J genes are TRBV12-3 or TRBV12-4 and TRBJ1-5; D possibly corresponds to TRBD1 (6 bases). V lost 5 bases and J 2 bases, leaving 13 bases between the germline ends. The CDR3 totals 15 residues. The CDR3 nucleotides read TGTGCCAGCAGTACCGAGGGGGTCCGCAATCAGCCCCAGCATTTT. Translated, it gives CASSTEGVRNQPQHF.

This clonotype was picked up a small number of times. The CDR3 bases are TGTGCCAGCAGTGACAGCGGGAGTCTAGAGACCCAGTACTTC. Protein: CASSDSGSLETQYF. The chain couples TRBV2 to TRBJ2-5; 8 bases are a match to TRBD2. The CDR3 has 14 amino acids. Germline V gives CDR1 SNHLY, CDR2 FYNNEI. V shed 3 bases, J shed 4 bases, and the junction held 4 bases outside the gene matches.

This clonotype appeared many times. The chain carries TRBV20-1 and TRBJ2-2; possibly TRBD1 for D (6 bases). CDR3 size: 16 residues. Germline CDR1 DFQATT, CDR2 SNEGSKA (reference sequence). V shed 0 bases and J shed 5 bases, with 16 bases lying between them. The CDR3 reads CSARDRIQGRTGELFF. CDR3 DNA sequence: TGCAGTGCTAGAGATCGCATACAGGGCCGGACCGGGGAGCTGTTTTTT.

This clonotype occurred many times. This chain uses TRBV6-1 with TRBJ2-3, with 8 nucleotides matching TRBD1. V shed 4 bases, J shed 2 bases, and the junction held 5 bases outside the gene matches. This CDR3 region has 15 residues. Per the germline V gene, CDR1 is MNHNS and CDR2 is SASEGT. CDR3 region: CASSVKQGDTDTQYF. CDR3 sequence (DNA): TGTGCCAGCAGTGTTAAACAGGGGGACACAGATACGCAGTATTTT.

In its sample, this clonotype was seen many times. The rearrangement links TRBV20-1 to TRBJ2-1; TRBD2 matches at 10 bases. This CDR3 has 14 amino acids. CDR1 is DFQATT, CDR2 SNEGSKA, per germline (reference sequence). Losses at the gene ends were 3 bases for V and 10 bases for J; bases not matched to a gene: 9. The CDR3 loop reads CSASKVAGGGEQFF. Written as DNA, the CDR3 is TGCAGTGCTAGTAAGGTAGCGGGGGGCGGGGAGCAGTTCTTC.

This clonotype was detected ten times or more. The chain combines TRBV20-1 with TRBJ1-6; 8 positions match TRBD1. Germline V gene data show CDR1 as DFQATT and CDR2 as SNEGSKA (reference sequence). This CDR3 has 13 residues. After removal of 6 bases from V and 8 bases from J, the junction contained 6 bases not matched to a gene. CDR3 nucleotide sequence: TGCAGTGCCCAGGACAGGGCGGATTCACCCCTCCACTTT. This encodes CSAQDRADSPLHF.

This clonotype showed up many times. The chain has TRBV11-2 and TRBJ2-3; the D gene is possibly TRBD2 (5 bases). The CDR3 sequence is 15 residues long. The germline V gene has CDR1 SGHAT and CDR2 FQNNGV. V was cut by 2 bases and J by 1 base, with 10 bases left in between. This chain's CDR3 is CASSLILGRTDTQYF. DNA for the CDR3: TGTGCCAGCAGCTTAATACTAGGACGCACAGATACGCAGTATTTT. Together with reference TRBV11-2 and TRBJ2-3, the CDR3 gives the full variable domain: EAGVAQSPRYKIIEKRQSVAFWCNPISGHATLYWYQQILGQGPKLLIQFQNNGVVDDSQLPKDRFSAERLKGVDSTLKIQPAKLEDSAVYLCASSLILGRTDTQYFGPGTRLTVL.

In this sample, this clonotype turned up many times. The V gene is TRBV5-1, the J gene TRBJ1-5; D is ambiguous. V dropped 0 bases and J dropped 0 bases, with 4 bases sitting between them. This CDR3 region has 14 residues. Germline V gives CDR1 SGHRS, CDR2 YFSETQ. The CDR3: CASSLGSSNQPQHF. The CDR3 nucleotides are TGCGCCAGCAGCTTGGGGAGTAGCAATCAGCCCCAGCATTTT.